The next 30 T cell receptor beta chains were all read from a single sample in a study of blood T cell repertoires in COVID-19. Profiling relied on immunoSEQ multiplex PCR, and the TCRdb table lists in-frame clones only, not all of them. Of some 140,000 clones listed, around 82% are singletons. The sample was peripheral blood. The origin of the receptors is a man aged 60-69 years with COVID-19, enrolled during active disease.

The chain links TRBV5-8 to TRBJ2-7, with 13 bases that match TRBD2. CDR1 and CDR2 (germline): SGHTS, YDEGEE. The V and J ends lost 0 bases and 1 base, in that order; junction bases with no gene match: 1. The CDR3 sequence is 16 residues long. CDR3 amino acids: CASSLELAGGSYEQYF. The CDR3 DNA follows: TGTGCCAGCAGCTTGGAACTAGCGGGGGGGTCCTACGAGCAGTACTTC.

This rearrangement joins TRBV18 to TRBJ2-5, with D possibly TRBD1 on 5 matching bases. This CDR3 has 16 residues. Germline CDR1 KGHSH, CDR2 LQKENI. The V gene lost 6 bases and the J gene lost 1 base, with 18 bases spanning the gap. The CDR3 is CASSTLRTLSQETQYF. In nucleotides, the CDR3 is TGTGCCAGCTCCACTCTCCGGACACTAAGCCAAGAGACCCAGTACTTC.

The V gene is TRBV28, the J gene TRBJ1-1; 7 positions agree with TRBD1. The germline V gene has CDR1 MDHEN and CDR2 SYDVKM. The CDR3 length is 14 residues. The ends lost 2 bases at V and 8 bases at J; junction bases unmatched: 8. The CDR3 nucleotides are TGTGCCAGCAGTTTACCAGGGGGGAGGACAGAAGCTTTCTTT. Translating it yields CASSLPGGRTEAFF.

DNA of the CDR3: TGTGCCAGCAGCCCCGGGACAACGAATCAGCCCCAGCATTTT. Protein product: CASSPGTTNQPQHF. The V call is TRBV3-1 (or the pseudogene TRBV3-2), the J call TRBJ1-5; maybe TRBD1 (6 bases). Germline CDR1 and CDR2: LGHDT and YNNKEL (reference sequence). V lost 4 bases and J lost 4, with 11 bases in between. This CDR3 spans 14 amino acids.

The chain joins TRBV6-6 to TRBJ2-7; 11 nucleotides match TRBD1. Germline CDR1 is MNHNY and CDR2 is SVGAGI (reference sequence). The CDR3 is 15 amino acids. J lost 2 bases, V lost 6 bases, and 6 bases had no gene match. This CDR3 reads CASREGQGATYEQYF. The CDR3 DNA reads TGTGCCAGCAGGGAAGGACAGGGGGCGACCTACGAGCAGTACTTC.

V is TRBV28 and J is TRBJ2-7, with 7 positions matching TRBD1. Germline-derived CDR1 and CDR2 are MDHEN and SYDVKM. This CDR3 is 15 amino acids long. Germline trimming cut 3 bases from V and 2 bases from J; bases unmatched to any gene: 7. CDR3 protein: CASSFQGQLAYEQYF. The CDR3 region has the DNA TGTGCCAGCAGTTTTCAGGGACAGCTCGCCTACGAGCAGTACTTC.

Note on this clone: One junction end does not reproduce the germline sequence, and a read error may be involved. The V gene is TRBV7-7, the J gene TRBJ2-1, with 9 bases fitting TRBD2. The germline V gene has CDR1 SSHAT and CDR2 FNYEAQ (reference sequence). The CDR3 extends over 16 amino acids. CDR3 residues: CASSLGLAGGDNEQFF. CDR3 DNA: TGTGCTAGCAGCTTAGGATTGGCGGGGGGGGACAATGAGCAGTTCTTC.

The chain is built from TRBV5-1 and TRBJ2-7, with D maybe TRBD1 (6 bases). The V gene's germline CDR1 is SGHRS and CDR2 YFSETQ. The V end was cut by 0 bases, the J end by 5 bases, with 12 bases between. This CDR3 contains 14 residues. The CDR3 spells CASSLGQGLDEQYF. Here the CDR3 DNA reads TGCGCCAGCAGCTTGGGGCAGGGGCTCGACGAGCAGTACTTC.

The V gene is TRBV14, the J gene TRBJ2-5, with D possibly TRBD2 on 5 matching bases. CDR3 size: 12 residues. Trimming took off 2 bases at V and 7 bases at J, with 8 bases between the two ends. Germline assignment: CDR1 SGHDN and CDR2 FVKESK. In DNA, the CDR3 is TGTGCCAGCAGCCAAACTCTAGCGACCCAGTACTTC. Translation gives CASSQTLATQYF.

The chain links TRBV4-2 to TRBJ2-7; 8 bases fit TRBD2. The V gene's germline CDR1 is LGHNA and CDR2 YNFKEQ. This CDR3 has 15 amino acids. J lost 4 bases, V lost 1 base, and 6 bases had no gene match. Here the CDR3 reads CASSQGLAITYEQYF. The CDR3 bases are TGTGCCAGCAGCCAAGGACTAGCGATTACGTACGAGCAGTACTTC.

The chain joins TRBV18 to TRBJ1-1, with no clear D. The CDR3 covers 13 residues. Trimming left V 5 bases short and J 2 bases short, with 9 bases between. Germline V gene sequence: CDR1 KGHSH, CDR2 LQKENI. CDR3 bases: TGTGCCAGCTCATTCAGTACCAACACTGAAGCTTTCTTT. It codes for CASSFSTNTEAFF.

The chain has TRBV2 and TRBJ2-3; 8 bases align to TRBD2. This CDR3 contains 15 residues. Germline CDR1 SNHLY, CDR2 FYNNEI. V gave up 4 bases and J gave up 0 bases; unmatched junction bases: 3. The CDR3 loop reads CASSVGGGSTDTQYF. Here the CDR3 DNA reads TGTGCCAGCAGTGTAGGCGGGGGGAGCACAGATACGCAGTATTTT.

This clone was seen repeatedly, ten times or more. The V gene is TRBV4-1, the J gene TRBJ2-7; D gene unclear. The CDR3 totals 18 residues. V lost 4 bases, J lost 0 bases, and 22 bases lay in between. Germline CDR1 is MGHRA and CDR2 is YSYEKL. CDR3 amino acids: CASSPSQARSYSSYEQYF. The CDR3 DNA sequence: TGCGCCAGCAGCCCATCCCAAGCGAGAAGTTATAGCTCCTACGAGCAGTACTTC.

This clone was seen only a few times. DNA of the CDR3: TGTGCCAGTAGTTTGGGAGGGTATGGACTAGCCAAAAACATTCAGTACTTC. It is translated as CASSLGGYGLAKNIQYF. The chain combines TRBV19 with TRBJ2-4, with 7 bases matching TRBD2. CDR1 and CDR2 (germline): LNHDA, SQIVND (reference sequence). J gave up 0 bases and V 5 bases, and 10 bases lay outside the gene matches. The CDR3 spans 17 residues. Drawing the rest from reference TRBV19 and TRBJ2-4, the complete variable domain is DGGITQSPKYLFRKEGQNVTLSCEQNLNHDAMYWYRQDPGQGLRLIYYSQIVNDFQKGDIAEGYSVSREKKESFPLTVTSAQKNPTAFYLCASSLGGYGLAKNIQYFGAGTRLSVL.

The chain has TRBV29-1 and TRBJ1-5; perhaps TRBD1 as D (5 bases). The germline V gene encodes CDR1 SQVTM and CDR2 ANQGSEA. The CDR3 contains 15 residues. Trimming took 6 bases from V and 1 from J, leaving 16 bases between them. CDR3 residues: CSVLGPGGSNQPQHF. The CDR3 nucleotides read TGCAGCGTCCTGGGGCCGGGGGGAAGCAATCAGCCCCAGCATTTT.

V gene TRBV7-9 combines with J gene TRBJ1-2; perhaps TRBD1 as D (5 bases). Germline CDR1 and CDR2: SEHNR and FQNEAQ (reference sequence). V lost 1 base, J lost 0 bases, and 12 bases lay in between. This CDR3 is 16 amino acids long. The chain's CDR3 is CASSLDPQEANYGYTF. The CDR3 DNA follows: TGTGCCAGCAGCTTAGACCCACAGGAAGCTAACTATGGCTACACCTTC.

The CDR3 DNA sequence: TGCGCCAGCAGCCAAGAACTCAAGTCGTGGAACACTGAAGCTTTCTTT. It yields the protein CASSQELKSWNTEAFF. The genes are TRBV4-3 and TRBJ1-1, with no clear D. The CDR3 sequence is 16 residues long. Germline CDR1 LGHNA, CDR2 YSLEER. Trimming cost V 0 bases and J 1 base, with 12 bases left between them.

This chain uses TRBV24-1 with TRBJ1-2, with TRBD1 identical over 7 bases. Germline V CDR1 and CDR2: KGHDR, SFDVKD. J lost 7 bases, V lost 4 bases, and 8 bases had no gene match. This CDR3 contains 14 residues. CDR3 residues: CATSDPDRVGGYTF. Here the CDR3 DNA reads TGTGCCACCAGTGACCCCGACAGGGTAGGTGGCTACACCTTC.

The gene calls are TRBV7-9 and TRBJ1-6; 7 bases are shared with TRBD1. The germline gives CDR1 SEHNR, CDR2 FQNEAQ (reference sequence). The trim removed 4 bases at V and 7 bases at J, leaving 4 bases unmatched. The CDR3 runs to 14 residues. CDR3 DNA sequence: TGTGCCAGCAGCTCCGGGACAGCCAATTCACCCCTCCACTTT. Translation: CASSSGTANSPLHF.

This chain connects TRBV2 to TRBJ2-3; no definite D call. Germline CDR1 and CDR2: SNHLY and FYNNEI. This CDR3 has 12 residues. Trimming took off 7 bases at V and 8 bases at J, with 13 bases between the two ends. CDR3 residues: CASNRARGTQYF. CDR3 in DNA: TGTGCCAGCAACCGAGCTCGTGGTACGCAGTATTTT. Based on the CDR3 plus reference TRBV2 and TRBJ2-3, the full variable domain is EPEVTQTPSHQVTQMGQEVILRCVPISNHLYFYWYRQILGQKVEFLVSFYNNEISEKSEIFDDQFSVERPDGSNFTLKIRSTKLEDSAMYFCASNRARGTQYFGPGTRLTVL.

This chain links TRBV20-1 with TRBJ2-7; weak D call: TRBD1 (6 bases). CDR3 length: 12 residues. V was pared by 4 bases and J by 4 bases, with 11 bases between. Germline values: CDR1 DFQATT, CDR2 SNEGSKA (reference sequence). CDR3 sequence: CSAIEDRYEQYF. The CDR3 coding sequence is TGCAGTGCTATTGAAGACAGGTACGAGCAGTACTTC.

The table lists this clone with a few counts. V and J are TRBV9 and TRBJ2-1; weak D call: TRBD1 (6 bases). The germline V gene has CDR1 SGDLS and CDR2 YYNGEE. The V end lost 0 bases, the J end lost 0 bases, and 19 bases lay between the germline ends. The CDR3 is 19 amino acids. This CDR3 reads CASSVEGRRGQSSYNEQFF. The DNA for the CDR3 is TGTGCCAGCAGCGTAGAGGGAAGACGTGGACAGTCCTCCTACAATGAGCAGTTCTTC.

This chain uses TRBV5-6 with TRBJ1-4; 7 positions agree with TRBD1. Unmatched junction bases numbered 11, after V lost 6 bases and J lost 6 bases. From germline, CDR1 is SGHDT and CDR2 YYEEEE. There are 15 residues in the CDR3. The CDR3 nucleotides read TGTGCCAGCACCTATCGATCGACAGGGTATGAAAAACTGTTTTTT. It translates to CASTYRSTGYEKLFF.

A single count supports this clone. The chain combines TRBV21-1 with TRBJ1-1; the table assigns TRBD1, which was not confirmed against the DNA. TRBV21-1 is listed as a pseudogene. The CDR3 consists of 17 residues. CDR3 sequence: CASSKAGTGGKNTEAFF. Here the CDR3 DNA reads TGTGCCAGCAGCAAAGCTGGGACAGGGGGAAAGAACACTGAAGCTTTCTTT.

V is TRBV7-8 and J is TRBJ1-3; D gene unclear. Germline V CDR1 and CDR2: SGHVS, FQNEAQ. V was pared by 1 base and J by 1 base, with 5 bases between. CDR3 length: 14 amino acids. The CDR3 bases are TGTGCCAGCAGCTTAGGTTCTTCTGGAAACACCATATATTTT. Residues: CASSLGSSGNTIYF.

This chain connects TRBV28 to TRBJ2-2; D might be TRBD1 (6 bases). Germline V gene lookup returns CDR1 MDHEN and CDR2 SYDVKM. CDR3 length: 13 residues. The V gene lost 10 bases and the J gene lost 7 bases, with 16 bases spanning the gap. The CDR3 protein is CATSLAGVGELFF. The CDR3 DNA reads as TGTGCCACCTCCCTAGCAGGGGTCGGGGAGCTGTTTTTT. Drawing the rest from reference TRBV28 and TRBJ2-2, the complete variable domain is DVKVTQSSRYLVKRTGEKVFLECVQDMDHENMFWYRQDPGLGLRLIYFSYDVKMKEKGDIPEGYSVSREKKERFSLILESASTNQTSMYLCATSLAGVGELFFGEGSRLTVL.

The rearrangement links TRBV4-1 to TRBJ1-2, with D possibly being TRBD1 (6 bases). Trimming removed 4 bases from V and 5 bases from J, with 14 bases in between. Germline lookup yields CDR1 MGHRA and CDR2 YSYEKL. CDR3 size: 14 residues. This CDR3 reads CASSPILQGYGYTF. The CDR3 DNA sequence: TGCGCCAGCAGCCCGATACTCCAGGGGTATGGCTACACCTTC.

The chain carries TRBV21-1 and TRBJ2-7; the DNA was not used to check the table's D call, TRBD1. TRBV21-1 is a pseudogene. The CDR3 spans 14 residues. The CDR3 DNA reads TGTGCCAGCAGCCCCACTCCCAGGGTTAACGAGCAGTACTTC. It translates to CASSPTPRVNEQYF.

The chain recombines TRBV18 with TRBJ2-1; perhaps TRBD1 as D (5 bases). The V gene lost 2 bases and the J gene lost 3 bases, with 8 bases spanning the gap. Germline V CDR1 and CDR2: KGHSH, LQKENI. CDR3 length: 14 amino acids. The CDR3 loop reads CASSPVQGYNEQFF. In nucleotides, the CDR3 is TGTGCCAGCTCACCAGTCCAGGGCTACAATGAGCAGTTCTTC.

This clone appeared a few times. The rearrangement uses TRBV11-2 and TRBJ2-2; 7 bases fit TRBD2. Germline CDR1 SGHAT, CDR2 FQNNGV. CDR3 length equals 12 residues. The V and J ends lost 5 bases and 7 bases, in that order; junction bases with no gene match: 1. The CDR3 coding sequence is TGTGCCAGCAGCCGGGGGGTCGGGGAGCTGTTTTTT. It is translated as CASSRGVGELFF.